This entry features one T cell receptor beta chain sequence. Original analysis: Cell counts per sample came from amplifying reference gene primers. Produced via immunoSEQ multiplex PCR; TCRdb's table is partial and in-frame only. The DNA was the basis for D and trimming; V, J and clone size are from that table. The table shows about 48,000 clones, with approximately 87% occurring only once. The CDR3 is 15 residues long. The germline V gene has CDR1 ENHRY and CDR2 SYGVKD. With 2 bases clipped from V and 0 bases from J, the junction kept 1 base outside the gene matches. This specimen comes from a study of blood T cell repertoires in COVID-19. Looking at the study overall: Sources were T cells, B-cell-depleted T cells, or PBMCs; the material itself was cDNA or gDNA.

The sample taken for sequencing was peripheral blood. The TCR comes from a human donor in a cohort sampled during active COVID-19. The chain carries TRBV10-3 and TRBJ2-3, with 8 bases lining up with TRBD1. CDR3 nucleotides: TGTGCCATCAGTGAGGGGACAGGTAGCACAGATACGCAGTATTTT. This gives the protein CAISEGTGSTDTQYF.